This is a list of T cell receptor beta chains from one sample in a study of CD8+ T cells in alopecia areata. Generated by immunoSEQ multiplex PCR, the TCRdb table keeps only in-frame clones and is missing some. The sample shows 80,000 to 95,000 clones, about 40% of them seen only once. Source: CD8+ T cells sorted from blood, taken at week 24, from a patient treated with tofacitinib. The source is a human donor with alopecia areata. The CDR3 runs from the conserved cysteine through the conserved F or W. Fields, in order: J gene, clone size, V gene, D gene, CDR3 DNA, CDR3 protein. The D gene is left open where the match is weak. Expanded clones get a size class; other rows say once, few or many, or leave the size out.

J gene: TRBJ1-2
clone size: .
V gene: TRBV9
D gene: .
CDR3 DNA: TGTGCCAGCAGCACTGAACAGACACTTTACTATGGCTACACCTTC
CDR3 protein: CASSTEQTLYYGYTF

J gene: TRBJ2-2
clone size: .
V gene: TRBV27
D gene: .
CDR3 DNA: TGTGCCAGCTCGGGAGTCACCGGGGAGCTGTTTTTT
CDR3 protein: CASSGVTGELFF

J gene: TRBJ2-3
clone size: .
V gene: TRBV6-5
D gene: .
CDR3 DNA: TGTGCCAGCAGTTTGACGCCCACAGATACGCAGTATTTT
CDR3 protein: CASSLTPTDTQYF

J gene: TRBJ2-5
clone size: .
V gene: TRBV11-1
D gene: .
CDR3 DNA: TGTGCCAGCAGCCATCCCTTGAGAAGGGAGACCCAGTACTTC
CDR3 protein: CASSHPLRRETQYF

J gene: TRBJ2-2
clone size: .
V gene: TRBV9
D gene: .
CDR3 DNA: TGTGCCAGCAAAGAGAACACCGGGGAGCTGTTTTTT
CDR3 protein: CASKENTGELFF

J gene: TRBJ2-7
clone size: .
V gene: TRBV4-2
D gene: .
CDR3 DNA: TGTGCCAGCAGCCAAGGCGCCACGTACGAGCAGTACTTC
CDR3 protein: CASSQGATYEQYF

J gene: TRBJ2-4
clone size: .
V gene: TRBV5-1
D gene: .
CDR3 DNA: TGCGCCAGCAGCTTGTCCCCTGAGGGGGGCAAAAACATTCAGTACTTC
CDR3 protein: CASSLSPEGGKNIQYF

J gene: TRBJ1-2
clone size: .
V gene: TRBV6-5
D gene: TRBD1
CDR3 DNA: TGTGCCAGCAGCCCCACAGGGGGCGCGTATGGCTACACCTTC
CDR3 protein: CASSPTGGAYGYTF

J gene: TRBJ2-1
clone size: many
V gene: TRBV27
D gene: TRBD2
CDR3 DNA: TGTGCCAGCAGTTTGAGGGGGACTAGCGGACACAATGAGCAGTTCTTC
CDR3 protein: CASSLRGTSGHNEQFF

J gene: TRBJ2-7
clone size: few
V gene: TRBV29-1
D gene: .
CDR3 DNA: TGCAGCGTTTCGTCCGCGACTAGTCGCTACGAGCAGTACTTC
CDR3 protein: CSVSSATSRYEQYF

J gene: TRBJ2-4
clone size: .
V gene: TRBV19
D gene: TRBD1
CDR3 DNA: TGTGCCAGTAGTATAGCCGGGACAGTAGCCAAAAACATTCAGTACTTC
CDR3 protein: CASSIAGTVAKNIQYF

J gene: TRBJ2-1
clone size: .
V gene: TRBV5-1
D gene: .
CDR3 DNA: TGCGCCAGCAGCTTGTGGGATGAGCAGTTCTTC
CDR3 protein: CASSLWDEQFF

J gene: TRBJ2-7
clone size: .
V gene: TRBV6-1
D gene: TRBD1
CDR3 DNA: TGTGCCAGCCCGGGACAGGGGGCGGTCGAGCAGTACTTC
CDR3 protein: CASPGQGAVEQYF

J gene: TRBJ2-7
clone size: .
V gene: TRBV15
D gene: TRBD2
CDR3 DNA: TGTGCCACCAGCAGAGATCCAAGCGGGAGGGCCCTCTACGAGCAGTACTTC
CDR3 protein: CATSRDPSGRALYEQYF

J gene: TRBJ1-2
clone size: .
V gene: TRBV29-1
D gene: TRBD1
CDR3 DNA: TGCAGCGTTCTGAACGGACAGGGGGGAGGCTATGGCTACACCTTC
CDR3 protein: CSVLNGQGGGYGYTF

J gene: TRBJ2-7
clone size: .
V gene: TRBV27
D gene: TRBD2
CDR3 DNA: TGTGCCAGCTCCCTAACTAGCGGGAGTTTGTACGAGCAGTACTTC
CDR3 protein: CASSLTSGSLYEQYF

J gene: TRBJ2-2
clone size: .
V gene: TRBV6-4
D gene: .
CDR3 DNA: TGTGCCAGCAGTGACTCCTCTGAGAACACCGGGGAGCTGTTTTTT
CDR3 protein: CASSDSSENTGELFF

J gene: TRBJ2-2
clone size: few
V gene: TRBV11-1
D gene: TRBD2
CDR3 DNA: TGTGCCAGCGGTAGACTAGCGGCAGCCCCCGGGGAGCTGTTTTTT
CDR3 protein: CASGRLAAAPGELFF

J gene: TRBJ2-7
clone size: .
V gene: TRBV7-6
D gene: TRBD1
CDR3 DNA: TGTGCCAGCAGCATCGGACAGGGGTTACTCTACGAGCAGTACTTC
CDR3 protein: CASSIGQGLLYEQYF

J gene: TRBJ2-3
clone size: few
V gene: TRBV25-1
D gene: .
CDR3 DNA: TGTGCCAGCAGCTTAGCCAGCGGGCTTGATACGCAGTATTTT
CDR3 protein: CASSLASGLDTQYF

J gene: TRBJ1-2
clone size: .
V gene: TRBV9
D gene: TRBD1
CDR3 DNA: TGTGCCAGCAGCGTAGGGGACAGTTCCGGCTACACCTTC
CDR3 protein: CASSVGDSSGYTF

J gene: TRBJ1-1
clone size: many
V gene: TRBV5-1
D gene: TRBD1
CDR3 DNA: TGCGCCAGCAGCTTGACAGGGGGTACTGAAGCTTTCTTT
CDR3 protein: CASSLTGGTEAFF

J gene: TRBJ1-1
clone size: .
V gene: TRBV6-5
D gene: .
CDR3 DNA: TGTGCCAGCAGTGCTGGACTGTTGAACACTGAAGCTTTCTTT
CDR3 protein: CASSAGLLNTEAFF

J gene: TRBJ2-1
clone size: .
V gene: TRBV12-5
D gene: TRBD2
CDR3 DNA: TGTGCTAGTGGTTTCGGGACTAGCGGAGGGGATGAGCAGTTCTTC
CDR3 protein: CASGFGTSGGDEQFF

J gene: TRBJ2-2
clone size: .
V gene: TRBV30
D gene: .
CDR3 DNA: TGTGCCTCAAGAACAGGCACCGGGGAGCTGTTTTTT
CDR3 protein: CASRTGTGELFF

J gene: TRBJ2-7
clone size: few
V gene: TRBV9
D gene: TRBD2
CDR3 DNA: TGTGCCAGCAGCGTAGGGTTGCAGGGACTAGCGGGATCCTACGAGCAGTACTTC
CDR3 protein: CASSVGLQGLAGSYEQYF

J gene: TRBJ2-7
clone size: .
V gene: TRBV2
D gene: .
CDR3 DNA: TGTGCCAGCAGCGTTCCAGAGACGAACTACGAGCAGTACTTC
CDR3 protein: CASSVPETNYEQYF

J gene: TRBJ2-1
clone size: few
V gene: TRBV23-1
D gene: .
CDR3 DNA: TGCGCCAGCAGTCAATCGGGAATTTTCTCCTACAATGAGCAGTTCTTC
CDR3 protein: CASSQSGIFSYNEQFF

J gene: TRBJ2-5
clone size: .
V gene: TRBV10-3
D gene: TRBD2
CDR3 DNA: TGTGCCATCAGTCCAGCGGGAGGGACTCAAGAGACCCAGTACTTC
CDR3 protein: CAISPAGGTQETQYF

J gene: TRBJ2-2
clone size: .
V gene: TRBV29-1
D gene: .
CDR3 DNA: TGCAGCGTTGAAGGGGGGGTAGATACCGGGGAGCTGTTTTTT
CDR3 protein: CSVEGGVDTGELFF

J gene: TRBJ1-5
clone size: .
V gene: TRBV4-3
D gene: .
CDR3 DNA: TGCGCCAGCAGCCAAGCCCGGGGGTGGCCCCAGCATTTT
CDR3 protein: CASSQARGWPQHF

J gene: TRBJ1-5
clone size: .
V gene: TRBV6-4
D gene: TRBD1
CDR3 DNA: TGTGCCAGCAGTTTAACCTCCGGGACAGTTCATCAGCCCCAGCATTTT
CDR3 protein: CASSLTSGTVHQPQHF

J gene: TRBJ2-7
clone size: .
V gene: TRBV13
D gene: .
CDR3 DNA: TGTGCCAGCAGCTCCGCTCCCGGCCGGGCCTCCTACGAGCAGTACTTC
CDR3 protein: CASSSAPGRASYEQYF

J gene: TRBJ1-1
clone size: .
V gene: TRBV9
D gene: .
CDR3 DNA: TGTGCCAGCAGCGTAGGTGGGCAGTCTGAAGCTTTCTTT
CDR3 protein: CASSVGGQSEAFF

J gene: TRBJ2-2
clone size: few
V gene: TRBV11-2
D gene: .
CDR3 DNA: TGTGCCAGCAGCTACACAGGGCCCGGGGAGCTGTTTTTT
CDR3 protein: CASSYTGPGELFF

J gene: TRBJ1-3
clone size: few
V gene: TRBV29-1
D gene: .
CDR3 DNA: TGCAGCGTTGGCGGTCAGGGTTACACCATATATTTT
CDR3 protein: CSVGGQGYTIYF

J gene: TRBJ1-2
clone size: .
V gene: TRBV29-1
D gene: .
CDR3 DNA: TGCAGCGCCCCGGACAGCAACTATGGCTACACCTTC
CDR3 protein: CSAPDSNYGYTF

J gene: TRBJ2-2
clone size: few
V gene: TRBV6-5
D gene: TRBD2
CDR3 DNA: TGTGCCAGCTTCCCGGGGGGTACCGGGGAGCTGTTTTTT
CDR3 protein: CASFPGGTGELFF

J gene: TRBJ2-1
clone size: many
V gene: TRBV18
D gene: TRBD2
CDR3 DNA: TGTGCCAGCTCACGTATAGCGGGTGACTACAATGAGCAGTTCTTC
CDR3 protein: CASSRIAGDYNEQFF

J gene: TRBJ2-1
clone size: .
V gene: TRBV7-8
D gene: TRBD2
CDR3 DNA: TGTGCCAGCAGCTTCGGGACTAGCGGGATCTTCTTC
CDR3 protein: CASSFGTSGIFF

J gene: TRBJ1-5
clone size: .
V gene: TRBV4-1
D gene: .
CDR3 DNA: TGCGCCAGCAGCCACCTACCGGAGGAGCCCCAGCATTTT
CDR3 protein: CASSHLPEEPQHF

J gene: TRBJ1-5
clone size: few
V gene: TRBV27
D gene: .
CDR3 DNA: TGTGCCAGCAGTTTAAGAGGGGAGCATCAGCCCCAGCATTTT
CDR3 protein: CASSLRGEHQPQHF

J gene: TRBJ2-4
clone size: .
V gene: TRBV6-1
D gene: .
CDR3 DNA: TGTGCCAGCAGTCTCTCGGACATTCAGTACTTC
CDR3 protein: CASSLSDIQYF

J gene: TRBJ1-1
clone size: many
V gene: TRBV19
D gene: .
CDR3 DNA: TGTGCCAGTAGTACAGGGTTCGGAATGCGCACTGAAGCTTTCTTT
CDR3 protein: CASSTGFGMRTEAFF

J gene: TRBJ2-5
clone size: .
V gene: TRBV13
D gene: TRBD2
CDR3 DNA: TGTGCCAGCAGCTTAGGTGGCAGCGGGGCAGAAGAGACCCAGTACTTC
CDR3 protein: CASSLGGSGAEETQYF

J gene: TRBJ1-2
clone size: .
V gene: TRBV29-1
D gene: TRBD1
CDR3 DNA: TGCAGCGTCCCAGTTGGACAGGGGGCGACCTATGGCTACACCTTC
CDR3 protein: CSVPVGQGATYGYTF

J gene: TRBJ2-2
clone size: .
V gene: TRBV4-1
D gene: TRBD2
CDR3 DNA: TGCGCCAGCAGCCAACAATTAGGACTAGCGGGGACCGGGGAGCTGTTTTTT
CDR3 protein: CASSQQLGLAGTGELFF

J gene: TRBJ2-1
clone size: .
V gene: TRBV5-1
D gene: .
CDR3 DNA: TGCGCCAGCAGCTTGGGTTCTGGGTTCGACAATGAGCAGTTCTTC
CDR3 protein: CASSLGSGFDNEQFF

J gene: TRBJ2-3
clone size: .
V gene: TRBV4-1
D gene: .
CDR3 DNA: TGCGCCAGCAGCCAAGTGGGGGGCGCCCTCACAGATACGCAGTATTTT
CDR3 protein: CASSQVGGALTDTQYF

J gene: TRBJ2-2
clone size: .
V gene: TRBV4-1
D gene: .
CDR3 DNA: TGCGCCAGCAGCCACGTGCTGGGCCACAGCACCGGGGAGCTGTTTTTT
CDR3 protein: CASSHVLGHSTGELFF

J gene: TRBJ1-5
clone size: few
V gene: TRBV28
D gene: TRBD1
CDR3 DNA: TGTGCCAGCAGTTCCGACAGGGTTATACAGCCCCAGCATTTT
CDR3 protein: CASSSDRVIQPQHF

J gene: TRBJ2-7
clone size: few
V gene: TRBV5-1
D gene: .
CDR3 DNA: TGCGCCAGCAGCTTGGGGCCCGGGACAAGCTACGAGCAGTACTTC
CDR3 protein: CASSLGPGTSYEQYF

J gene: TRBJ2-7
clone size: .
V gene: TRBV4-1
D gene: .
CDR3 DNA: TGCGCCAGCAGCCACATCACAGGTTCCTACGAGCAGTACTTC
CDR3 protein: CASSHITGSYEQYF

J gene: TRBJ2-7
clone size: .
V gene: TRBV9
D gene: TRBD1
CDR3 DNA: TGTGCCAGCAGTGATACAGGGGCTAACTCCTACGAGCAGTACTTC
CDR3 protein: CASSDTGANSYEQYF

J gene: TRBJ2-5
clone size: few
V gene: TRBV7-9
D gene: .
CDR3 DNA: TGTGCCAGCAGCTTAGTAGTAGCGGCTAAAGAGACCCAGTACTTC
CDR3 protein: CASSLVVAAKETQYF

J gene: TRBJ2-7
clone size: few
V gene: TRBV30
D gene: .
CDR3 DNA: TGTGCCTGGCGATCAGGGGCCTACGAGCAGTACTTC
CDR3 protein: CAWRSGAYEQYF

J gene: TRBJ2-2
clone size: .
V gene: TRBV2
D gene: TRBD2
CDR3 DNA: TGTGCCAGCAGAGCGGGAGGGGACGCCGGGGAGCTGTTTTTT
CDR3 protein: CASRAGGDAGELFF

J gene: TRBJ2-4
clone size: medium-sized
V gene: TRBV19
D gene: TRBD1
CDR3 DNA: TGTGCCAGTTCGGGACAGGACAAAAACATTCAGTACTTC
CDR3 protein: CASSGQDKNIQYF

J gene: TRBJ1-5
clone size: .
V gene: TRBV29-1
D gene: .
CDR3 DNA: TGCAGCATTTCTAGGGTTGCTCATAGCAATCAGCCCCAGCATTTT
CDR3 protein: CSISRVAHSNQPQHF

J gene: TRBJ1-2
clone size: .
V gene: TRBV29-1
D gene: .
CDR3 DNA: TGCAGCGTTCCCCGGGGGTATGGCTACACCTTC
CDR3 protein: CSVPRGYGYTF